There are many counts of the clone carrying this T cell receptor (beta chain). Patients sequenced had flow cytometry evidence of CD8+CD57+ cell expansion. Severe acquired aplastic anemia was diagnosed in all patients. No therapy had been given to the patients at the time of blood sampling. Genomic DNA constituted the template upon which TCR beta VDJ and CDR3 profiling was performed. MiXCR was run by TCRdb on the reads, yielding one entry per CDR3 protein. The sample carries under 200,000 distinct CDR3 sequences, around half recorded once. This sample was taken from a study of CD8+CD57+ T cells in acquired aplastic anemia. Sequenced: sorted CD4+, CD8+, or CD8+CD57+ T cells (not recorded which) from PBMCs. This TCR was sampled from a human donor with aplastic anemia.

This CDR3 reads CASSPDRTEAFF. Here the CDR3 DNA reads TGTGCCAGCAGTCCGGACAGGACTGAAGCTTTCTTT. The chain recombines TRBV12-3 or TRBV12-4 with TRBJ1-1; 7 nucleotides agree with TRBD1. This CDR3 region has 12 residues. Germline trimming cut 5 bases from V and 5 bases from J; bases unmatched to any gene: 2.